The text below deals with one T cell receptor beta chain. Assay used: immunoSEQ multiplex PCR; TCRdb lists only in-frame clones, some missing. The sample yields roughly 250,000 clones, roughly 80% seen once. This sample is part of a study of blood T cell repertoires in COVID-19. The CDR3 runs to 13 residues. The V gene's germline CDR1 is LNHDA and CDR2 SQIVND (reference sequence). Trimming cost V 5 bases and J 0 bases, with 7 bases left between them. The sample was peripheral blood. The receptor was derived from a woman older than 75 with active or convalescent COVID-19. The chain has TRBV19 and TRBJ1-1, with a possible D match to TRBD1 (5 bases). The CDR3 here is CASSRQLNTEAFF. CDR3 nucleotide sequence: TGTGCCAGTAGTCGACAGCTGAACACTGAAGCTTTCTTT.